Following are 29 T cell receptor beta chains from one sample sequenced in a study of blood T cell repertoires in COVID-19. Profiled with immunoSEQ multiplex PCR; TCRdb holds only in-frame clones, not every one. The data hold a few hundred thousand clones, with just under 90% observed a single time. Specimen: peripheral blood. The receptors come from a woman in her thirties with COVID-19, enrolled during active disease.

The CDR3 DNA follows: TGTGCCAGCAGACCAGACAGGGGGGCCGGCTACACCTTC. Translation: CASRPDRGAGYTF. The gene calls are TRBV27 and TRBJ1-2, with 9 bases aligning to TRBD1. Trimming removed 6 bases from V and 8 bases from J; junction bases left unmatched: 7. CDR1 is MNHEY and CDR2 is SMNVEV in the germline V gene (reference sequence). This CDR3 contains 13 residues.

Only one count was recorded for this clone. The rearrangement joins TRBV28 to TRBJ2-7, with TRBD1 identical over 9 bases. The CDR3 is 16 residues long. Per the germline V gene, CDR1 is MDHEN and CDR2 is SYDVKM. J was trimmed by 2 bases and V by 6 bases; bases with no gene match: 11. The DNA for the CDR3 is TGTGCCAGCAGCTCCACCCGACAGGGGGTCCCCTACGAGCAGTACTTC. Translated: CASSSTRQGVPYEQYF.

Here the CDR3 reads CASSPILAGAGDTQYF. The CDR3 bases are TGTGCCAGCAGCCCAATACTAGCGGGGGCGGGAGATACGCAGTATTTT. V gene TRBV7-9 combines with J gene TRBJ2-3; 11 positions agree with TRBD2. CDR3 length: 16 amino acids. Germline-derived CDR1 and CDR2 are SEHNR and FQNEAQ (reference sequence). V dropped 5 bases and J dropped 5; count of bases not matched to a gene: 9.

The J gene is TRBJ1-2, the V gene TRBV7-6, with D hard to call. CDR3 size: 13 residues. V lost 1 base and J 2 bases, leaving 5 bases between the germline ends. The V gene's germline CDR1 is SGHVS and CDR2 FNYEAQ. The CDR3, as DNA: TGTGCCAGCAGCTTAGGGCCCAACTATGGCTACACCTTC. Amino acid sequence: CASSLGPNYGYTF.

This chain links TRBV5-1 with TRBJ2-1, with 7 positions matching TRBD2. Trimming removed 0 bases from V and 7 bases from J; junction bases left unmatched: 4. The germline V gene has CDR1 SGHRS and CDR2 YFSETQ. The CDR3 has 14 residues. The CDR3 DNA is TGCGCCAGCAGCTTGGACGGGGGGATGAATGAGCAGTTCTTC. Its translation: CASSLDGGMNEQFF.

The chain is built from TRBV19 and TRBJ1-1, with D perhaps matching TRBD1 (5 bases). The CDR3 length is 13 residues. Between the trimmed V and J ends, which lost 2 bases and 5 bases, there was a span of 9 bases. The germline CDR1 and CDR2 sequences are LNHDA and SQIVND (reference sequence). CDR3: CASSIQGLTEAFF. For the CDR3, the DNA is TGTGCCAGTAGTATACAGGGTTTGACTGAAGCTTTCTTT.

The chain uses TRBV19 and TRBJ1-6, with a tentative D call TRBD1 (6 bases). This CDR3 region has 15 residues. Looked up from germline, CDR1 is LNHDA and CDR2 is SQIVND (reference sequence). Trimming shortened V by 5 bases and J by 9 bases, and 17 bases separated the two germline ends. The CDR3 sequence is CASSHGTNLASPLHF. CDR3 DNA: TGTGCCAGTAGTCATGGGACAAATCTTGCTTCACCCCTCCACTTT. Together with reference TRBV19 and TRBJ1-6, the CDR3 gives the full variable domain: DGGITQSPKYLFRKEGQNVTLSCEQNLNHDAMYWYRQDPGQGLRLIYYSQIVNDFQKGDIAEGYSVSREKKESFPLTVTSAQKNPTAFYLCASSHGTNLASPLHFGNGTRLTVT.

The V gene is TRBV28, the J gene TRBJ2-1; 9 bases map to TRBD2. Germline CDR1 MDHEN, CDR2 SYDVKM. CDR3 length: 13 amino acids. With 7 bases clipped from V and 8 bases from J, the junction kept 6 bases outside the gene matches. This CDR3 is CASTTSGLDEQFF. The CDR3 DNA sequence: TGTGCCAGCACCACTAGCGGGTTGGATGAGCAGTTCTTC.

A remark on this clone: This same CDR3 is encoded by further DNA sequences in the sample. The chain carries TRBV12-3 or TRBV12-4 and TRBJ1-1; D not resolved. The CDR3 sequence is 13 residues long. V lost 1 base to trimming and J lost 5 bases, with 8 bases between them. The CDR3 DNA sequence: TGTGCCAGCAGTTTAGGGCGAGGTACTGAAGCTTTCTTT. The encoded protein is CASSLGRGTEAFF.

V and J are TRBV15 and TRBJ1-3; D might be TRBD1 (6 bases). V was trimmed by 1 base and J by 0 bases, leaving 7 bases between them. The CDR3 totals 15 residues. The germline V gene has CDR1 LNHNV and CDR2 YYDKDF (reference sequence). CDR3 loop: CATSRGTDSGNTIYF. The CDR3 DNA reads TGTGCCACCAGCAGAGGGACAGACTCTGGAAACACCATATATTTT.

The chain is built from TRBV2 and TRBJ2-1, with D perhaps TRBD2 (5 bases). Germline-derived CDR1 and CDR2 are SNHLY and FYNNEI. CDR3 size: 14 residues. The ends were cut back, 7 bases at V and 7 bases at J, with 17 bases in the middle. Here the CDR3 reads CASIGTRLKNEQFF. The CDR3 DNA reads TGTGCCAGCATAGGTACAAGACTAAAGAATGAGCAGTTCTTC.

The chain recombines TRBV27 with TRBJ2-7; the match to TRBD1 covers 9 bases. Losses at the gene ends were 4 bases for V and 6 bases for J; bases not matched to a gene: 4. Germline CDR1 MNHEY, CDR2 SMNVEV (reference sequence). The CDR3 is 13 amino acids. The CDR3 DNA is TGTGCCAGCAGTTGGACAGGGGAATCCGAGCAGTACTTC. This codes for CASSWTGESEQYF.

The chain links TRBV19 to TRBJ1-1; D is undetermined. CDR1 LNHDA and CDR2 SQIVND come from the germline V gene (reference sequence). CDR3 length equals 15 residues. The germline V and J ends were trimmed by 4 bases and 4 bases, with 16 bases remaining between them. This CDR3 is CASSSPEGEGTEAFF. CDR3 bases: TGTGCCAGTAGTAGTCCTGAGGGCGAAGGCACTGAAGCTTTCTTT.

The genes are TRBV29-1 and TRBJ2-1; TRBD2 aligns across 11 bases. V gave up 3 bases and J gave up 7 bases; unmatched junction bases: 20. The CDR3 has 19 amino acids. Germline-derived CDR1 and CDR2 are SQVTM and ANQGSEA. This CDR3 reads CSVDSLISPGTSGGNEQFF. The CDR3, as DNA: TGCAGCGTTGACTCGCTGATTAGCCCCGGAACTAGCGGGGGTAATGAGCAGTTCTTC.

The chain couples TRBV2 to TRBJ2-5, with a possible D match to TRBD1 (6 bases). Germline-derived CDR1 and CDR2 are SNHLY and FYNNEI. Trimming stripped 6 bases from V and 5 bases from J, with 19 bases between. CDR3 length: 15 amino acids. The CDR3 here is CASRPWDIGRETQYF. The CDR3 DNA sequence: TGTGCCAGCAGACCATGGGACATCGGACGGGAGACCCAGTACTTC.

This rearrangement joins TRBV6-2 or TRBV6-3 to TRBJ2-7; 7 nucleotides agree with TRBD2. The CDR3 spans 12 residues. From germline, CDR1 is MNHEY and CDR2 SVGEGT. Losses at the gene ends were 2 bases for V and 7 bases for J; bases not matched to a gene: 2. CDR3: CASSYGGGEQYF. The CDR3 DNA reads as TGTGCCAGCAGTTACGGGGGGGGTGAGCAGTACTTC.

This chain joins TRBV7-9 and TRBJ2-7; weak D call: TRBD1 (5 bases). The CDR3 consists of 14 residues. V lost 3 bases and J lost 0, with 9 bases in between. The V gene's germline CDR1 is SEHNR and CDR2 FQNEAQ (reference sequence). In nucleotides, the CDR3 is TGTGCCAGCAGCTTGAGACAGAACTCCTACGAGCAGTACTTC. Protein product: CASSLRQNSYEQYF. Full variable domain (missing parts from reference TRBV7-9 and TRBJ2-7): DTGVSQNPRHKITKRGQNVTFRCDPISEHNRLYWYRQTLGQGPEFLTYFQNEAQLEKSRLLSDRFSAERPKGSFSTLEIQRTEQGDSAMYLCASSLRQNSYEQYFGPGTRLTVT.

The J gene is TRBJ2-1, the V gene TRBV10-3; 12 nucleotides match TRBD2. The CDR3 has 15 amino acids. Looked up from germline, CDR1 is ENHRY and CDR2 is SYGVKD. The junction had 2 bases not matched to a gene; V was cut back by 0 bases and J by 8 bases. CDR3 sequence: CAISESTSGGDEQFF. In DNA, the CDR3 is TGTGCCATCAGTGAGTCGACTAGCGGGGGTGATGAGCAGTTCTTC.

The chain is built from TRBV27 and TRBJ2-7, with 9 bases lining up with TRBD1. Germline trimming cut 0 bases from V and 4 bases from J; bases unmatched to any gene: 4. CDR3 length: 15 residues. Germline CDR1 and CDR2: MNHEY and SMNVEV (reference sequence). Here the CDR3 DNA reads TGTGCCAGCAGTTTATCCGGGACAGGGATTTACGAGCAGTACTTC. As protein: CASSLSGTGIYEQYF.

The chain joins TRBV27 to TRBJ1-1; D remains unclear. CDR3 size: 13 residues. Between the trimmed V and J ends, which lost 3 bases and 7 bases, there was a span of 12 bases. Germline CDR1 is MNHEY and CDR2 is SMNVEV (reference sequence). CDR3 amino acids: CASSFVGALEAFF. CDR3 sequence (DNA): TGTGCCAGCAGTTTTGTGGGAGCGCTTGAAGCTTTCTTT.

V is TRBV2 and J is TRBJ1-5; tentatively, D is TRBD1 (5 bases). The CDR3 has 15 amino acids. The V end was cut by 8 bases, the J end by 2 bases, with 16 bases between. Germline values: CDR1 SNHLY, CDR2 FYNNEI. DNA for the CDR3: TGTGCCAGCGCAAGCTCAGGGAATCGCAATCAGCCCCAGCATTTT. Amino acids: CASASSGNRNQPQHF.

The V gene is TRBV4-2, the J gene TRBJ1-1; 8 bases line up with TRBD1. This CDR3 comprises 17 residues. V trimming: 4 bases; J trimming: 3 bases; junction bases outside the gene matches: 13. The germline V gene has CDR1 LGHNA and CDR2 YNFKEQ. The CDR3 DNA follows: TGTGCCAGCAGCCCCCCAACCGGACAGGGTTGGTACACTGAAGCTTTCTTT. Translating it yields CASSPPTGQGWYTEAFF.

The chain uses TRBV30 and TRBJ1-5, with a weak D call TRBD1 (5 bases). CDR1 GTSNPN and CDR2 SVGIG come from the germline V gene (reference sequence). The CDR3 totals 17 residues. The germline V and J ends were trimmed by 2 bases and 0 bases, with 17 bases remaining between them. The CDR3 protein is CAWSSDWGIYSNQPQHF. Written as DNA, the CDR3 is TGTGCCTGGAGTTCCGACTGGGGCATATATAGCAATCAGCCCCAGCATTTT.

Worth noting for this clone: A much larger clone lies one base from this, so it may be a read error. The genes are TRBV7-2 and TRBJ2-3; tentatively, D is TRBD2 (5 bases). The CDR3 spans 14 residues. V lost 1 base and J lost 2, with 7 bases in between. Germline V gives CDR1 SGHTA, CDR2 FQGNSA. As DNA, the CDR3 is TGTGCCAGCAGCTTAGACGGGGACACAGATACGCAGTATTTT. Translating gives CASSLDGDTDTQYF.

This chain uses TRBV7-9 with TRBJ2-5, with D uncertain. V was cut by 3 bases and J by 4 bases, with 3 bases left in between. The germline CDR1 and CDR2 sequences are SEHNR and FQNEAQ (reference sequence). The CDR3 is 11 residues long. In DNA, the CDR3 is TGTGCCAGCAGCTTCGTAGAGACCCAGTACTTC. Encoded protein: CASSFVETQYF.

The chain is built from TRBV4-1 and TRBJ2-7, with TRBD2 as a possible D gene (5 bases). The ends were cut back, 0 bases at V and 1 base at J, with 10 bases in the middle. CDR1 and CDR2 from the germline V gene are MGHRA and YSYEKL. The CDR3 has 15 amino acids. CDR3 sequence reads: CASSQDEGSSYEQYF. CDR3 nucleotide sequence: TGCGCCAGCAGCCAAGATGAGGGCAGTTCCTACGAGCAGTACTTC.

V gene TRBV18 combines with J gene TRBJ1-1; the D gene is possibly TRBD1 (5 bases). V dropped 3 bases and J dropped 3 bases, with 20 bases sitting between them. The CDR3 has 17 residues. Germline V gene lookup returns CDR1 KGHSH and CDR2 LQKENI. CDR3 in amino acids: CASSPYPLGGDDTEAFF. The CDR3 nucleotides read TGTGCCAGCTCACCTTACCCGCTGGGGGGGGATGACACTGAAGCTTTCTTT. Full variable domain (rest looked up from reference TRBV18 and TRBJ1-1): NAGVMQNPRHLVRRRGQEARLRCSPMKGHSHVYWYRQLPEEGLKFMVYLQKENIIDESGMPKERFSAEFPKEGPSILRIQQVVRGDSAAYFCASSPYPLGGDDTEAFFGQGTRLTVV.

In DNA form, the CDR3 reads TGTGCCAGCAGTTTCGCGTTCCACAATGAGCAGTTCTTC. Amino acids: CASSFAFHNEQFF. The V and J genes are TRBV27 and TRBJ2-1, with D hard to call. V gave up 3 bases and J gave up 5 bases, with 8 bases separating them. Germline CDR1 MNHEY, CDR2 SMNVEV (reference sequence). The length of the CDR3 is 13 residues.

The rearrangement links TRBV27 to TRBJ1-2; tentatively, D is TRBD1 (6 bases). The CDR3 is made up of 14 amino acids. Germline V lookup: CDR1 MNHEY, CDR2 SMNVEV (reference sequence). Deletions cut 3 bases from V and 8 bases from J, with 16 bases between. Written as DNA, the CDR3 is TGTGCCAGCAGTTTGGCTGGGGGCTACTGGGGCTACACCTTC. It codes for CASSLAGGYWGYTF.